This T cell receptor (beta chain) was captured by sequencing in a study of T cells in Graves' hyperthyroidism and ophthalmopathy. RNA transcripts yielded amplified TCR beta CDR3 regions. A set of HTBI primers served as the primers for a first-round RT-PCR of the TCR CDR3. TCRdb called the multiplex PCR reads again in MiXCR, with one record for every CDR3 protein. The sample includes roughly 290,000 distinct CDR3 sequences, over 15% of them seen just once. With 5 bases clipped from V and 1 base from J, the junction kept 5 bases outside the gene matches. This CDR3 comprises 14 residues. The germline V gene has CDR1 SGHRS and CDR2 YFSETQ. Among ophthalmopathy patients, the Clinical Activity Score reached at least 3, the NOSPECS grade reached at least 4, and duration remained under 3 months. This clonotype was picked up many times.

The chain couples TRBV5-1 to TRBJ1-1; 7 bases fit TRBD1. The sequenced material came from blood. This sequence was found in a woman aged 55-70 years with Graves' ophthalmopathy. The CDR3 sequence: CASRSTGANTEAFF. CDR3 bases: TGCGCCAGCAGATCTACAGGGGCGAACACTGAAGCTTTCTTT.